These 25 T cell receptor beta chains came from one sample sequenced in a study of neurological immune-mediated disorders. One entry per CDR3 protein results from TCRdb running MiXCR on the 5' RACE reads. The sample carries some 60,000 distinct CDR3 sequences, around 4.8% recorded once. The sample taken for sequencing was PBMCs. The receptors were sampled from a woman aged 45-65 years with multiple sclerosis.

The sample holds many counts of this clonotype. The chain recombines TRBV7-2 with TRBJ1-2; D perhaps matches TRBD1 (6 bases). With 5 bases removed from V and 2 bases from J, the gap between germline ends came to 6 bases. CDR3 length: 12 residues. CDR1 is SGHTA, CDR2 FQGNSA, per germline. CDR3 bases: TGTGCCAGCAGCAGGGGGAACTATGGCTACACCTTC. Translation: CASSRGNYGYTF.

The chain uses TRBV12-2 and TRBJ2-5. TRBV12-2 is listed as a pseudogene. CDR3 size: 15 residues. The CDR3 bases are TGTGCAAGTCGCCTACTGCGACTCGGGGAAGAGACCCAGTACTTC. Translated: CASRLLRLGEETQYF.

Regarding this clonotype: At one boundary the junction diverges from the germline segment, which might be a read error. The V call is TRBV6-1, the J call TRBJ1-5; possibly TRBD1 for D (6 bases). This CDR3 contains 15 residues. Germline loops: CDR1 MNHNS, CDR2 SASEGT. The CDR3 spells CASRATGNSNQPQNF. DNA for the CDR3: TGTGCCAGCAGAGCGACAGGAAATAGCAATCAGCCCCAGAATTTT.

Ten or more counts support this clonotype. The chain employs TRBV5-1 and TRBJ2-1; D uncertain. Germline values: CDR1 SGHRS, CDR2 YFSETQ. The CDR3 covers 16 residues. Trimming took 6 bases from V and 8 from J, leaving 24 bases between them. The CDR3, as DNA: TGCGCCAGCACCCCCGGAAGCAGGCTAATAAGGGATGAGCAGTTCTTC. It translates to CASTPGSRLIRDEQFF. Combining the CDR3 with reference TRBV5-1 and TRBJ2-1 gives the whole variable domain KAGVTQTPRYLIKTRGQQVTLSCSPISGHRSVSWYQQTPGQGLQFLFEYFSETQRNKGNFPGRFSGRQFSNSRSEMNVSTLELGDSALYLCASTPGSRLIRDEQFFGPGTRLTVL.

This clonotype was seen ten or more times. CDR3 amino acids: CASSWEGTDTQYF. The CDR3 nucleotides read TGCGCCAGCAGCTGGGAAGGCACAGATACGCAGTATTTT. The chain uses TRBV5-1 and TRBJ2-3; no clear D. Germline lookup yields CDR1 SGHRS and CDR2 YFSETQ. The CDR3 has 13 residues. With 3 bases removed from V and 1 base from J, the gap between germline ends came to 6 bases.

A note on this clonotype: One base away lies a much larger clone, so this may be a sequencing read error. The CDR3 region has the DNA TGTGCCAGCAGCCGGGACAGGGGGACTGAAACTTTCTTT. Residues: CASSRDRGTETFF. The rearrangement uses TRBV6-5 and TRBJ1-1; TRBD1 aligns across 11 bases. CDR3 length: 13 amino acids. Per germline, CDR1 MNHEY and CDR2 SVGAGI.

This clonotype came up a few times. The V gene is TRBV6-6, the J gene TRBJ2-5; 7 nucleotides line up with TRBD1. This CDR3 region has 15 residues. Per germline, CDR1 MNHNY and CDR2 SVGAGI (reference sequence). The junction had 10 bases not matched to a gene; V was cut back by 8 bases and J by 1 base. The CDR3 bases are TGTGCCAGCCGACGGGGCCAGGGGGTCCAAGAGACCCAGTACTTC. Its protein product is CASRRGQGVQETQYF.

This clonotype was recorded many times. The chain uses TRBV5-1 and TRBJ2-2; the match to TRBD1 covers 8 bases. The length of the CDR3 is 16 residues. The germline CDR1 and CDR2 sequences are SGHRS and YFSETQ. V trimming: 4 bases; J trimming: 1 base; junction bases outside the gene matches: 6. The CDR3 nucleotides are TGCGCCAGCAGCCCCCGACAGGGGAGGAACACCGGGGAGCTGTTTTTT. It codes for CASSPRQGRNTGELFF.

This clonotype was counted ten times or more. The chain carries TRBV11-2 and TRBJ2-5; the match to TRBD2 covers 8 bases. Germline values: CDR1 SGHAT, CDR2 FQNNGV. With V trimmed by 1 base and J by 8 bases, 15 bases remained unmatched. This CDR3 has 17 amino acids. The CDR3 DNA reads TGTGCCAGCAGCTTAGTTACGGGGGGGTCCGGTTTCTATACCCAGTACTTC. It yields the protein CASSLVTGGSGFYTQYF.

Here the CDR3 DNA reads TGTGCCAGCAGTTGTTCAGTGAATGAGCAGTTCTTC. This encodes CASSCSVNEQFF. The V call is TRBV6-2 or TRBV6-3, the J call TRBJ2-1; D call uncertain. V was shortened by 4 bases and J by 7 bases, with 8 bases between the two germline ends. CDR3 length equals 12 residues. Germline V lookup: CDR1 MNHEY, CDR2 SVGEGT.

Ten or more counts support this clonotype. The J gene is TRBJ1-1, the V gene TRBV5-1; D not certain. The CDR3 loop spans 13 amino acids. The V end lost 2 bases, the J end lost 3 bases, and 8 bases lay between the germline ends. Germline CDR1 and CDR2: SGHRS and YFSETQ. The chain's CDR3 is CASSFGSDTEAFF. The CDR3 DNA reads as TGCGCCAGCAGCTTCGGTTCGGACACTGAAGCTTTCTTT.

This clonotype was counted many times. The rearrangement joins TRBV5-1 to TRBJ2-2, with unresolved D. V lost 3 bases to trimming and J lost 0 bases, with 12 bases between them. Germline values: CDR1 SGHRS, CDR2 YFSETQ. The CDR3 runs 16 residues. This chain's CDR3 is CASSSRTSSNTGELFF. The CDR3 DNA reads as TGCGCCAGCAGCTCCCGGACCTCTTCGAACACCGGGGAGCTGTTTTTT.

This clonotype was seen repeatedly, ten times or more. The rearrangement uses TRBV28 and TRBJ1-2; D call uncertain. V gave up 3 bases and J gave up 7 bases, with 15 bases separating them. The CDR3 sequence is 14 residues long. Per germline, CDR1 MDHEN and CDR2 SYDVKM. Here the CDR3 reads CASSLLAGPGGYTF. Here the CDR3 DNA reads TGTGCCAGCAGTTTGCTCGCCGGTCCGGGTGGCTACACCTTC.

This clonotype came up many times. This rearrangement joins TRBV14 to TRBJ2-1; perhaps D is TRBD1 or TRBD2 (5 bases each). Per germline, CDR1 SGHDN and CDR2 FVKESK. This CDR3 contains 18 residues. V was clipped by 0 bases and J by 1 base, with 16 bases between them. In DNA form, the CDR3 reads TGTGCCAGCAGCCAAGATCTTCCGGGTTGGGGGTCCTACAATGAGCAGTTCTTC. Its translation: CASSQDLPGWGSYNEQFF.

This clonotype was picked up a small number of times. Compared with germline, one end of the junction differs, possibly owing to a read error. The CDR3 loop is CASSVGRNQPQNF. As DNA, the CDR3 is TGTGCCAGCAGCGTAGGGAGAAATCAGCCCCAGAATTTT. The V gene is TRBV9, the J gene TRBJ1-5, with unresolved D. This CDR3 is 13 amino acids long. Germline CDR1 and CDR2: SGDLS and YYNGEE.

This clonotype was detected ten times or more. The chain carries TRBV6-5 and TRBJ1-6, with TRBD1 as a possible D gene (5 bases). CDR1 is MNHEY and CDR2 is SVGAGI in the germline V gene. The CDR3 sequence is 13 residues long. V was shortened by 8 bases and J by 4 bases, with 9 bases between the two germline ends. The CDR3 nucleotides are TGTGCCAGCGGGGCCCTTTATAATTCACCCCTCCACTTT. Protein product: CASGALYNSPLHF.

This clonotype was observed a handful of times. V usage is TRBV4-2 and J usage is TRBJ1-4; a weak D match, TRBD1 (6 bases). Germline lookup yields CDR1 LGHNA and CDR2 YNFKEQ. Trimming shortened V by 2 bases and J by 7 bases, and 17 bases separated the two germline ends. CDR3 length: 16 amino acids. The CDR3 coding sequence is TGTGCCAGCAGCCAAAAAGGGGGACTTACGAGTGAAAAACTGTTTTTT. Translation gives CASSQKGGLTSEKLFF.

This clonotype was seen many times. The chain couples TRBV6-5 to TRBJ1-1; D unclear. There are 14 residues in the CDR3. V was cut by 2 bases and J by 7 bases, with 14 bases left in between. The germline V gene encodes CDR1 MNHEY and CDR2 SVGAGI. The CDR3 DNA is TGTGCCAGCAGTTACCCCGGGGAGAATAATGAAGCTTTCTTT. It codes for CASSYPGENNEAFF.

Many counts were recorded for this clonotype. This sequence joins TRBV20-1 and TRBJ1-2, with TRBD1 as a possible D gene (6 bases). Trimming removed 0 bases at V and 13 bases at J, with 18 bases between. Germline loops: CDR1 DFQATT, CDR2 SNEGSKA (reference sequence). The CDR3 has 13 amino acids. The CDR3 loop is CSARDLKDSLGTF. For the CDR3, the DNA is TGCAGTGCTAGAGATCTGAAGGACAGCCTCGGCACCTTC.

This clonotype was detected many times. This chain joins TRBV7-8 and TRBJ2-7; D remains unclear. The germline V gene has CDR1 SGHVS and CDR2 FQNEAQ. The V end lost 3 bases, the J end lost 5 bases, and 14 bases lay between the germline ends. The CDR3 totals 14 residues. The CDR3 loop is CASSFTVLRDEQYF. The CDR3 DNA reads as TGTGCCAGCAGCTTCACGGTATTACGGGACGAGCAGTACTTC.

This clonotype was observed many times. The chain recombines TRBV5-1 with TRBJ1-1; tentative D call: TRBD1 (5 bases). Between the trimmed V and J ends, which lost 4 bases and 5 bases, there was a span of 15 bases. The CDR3 loop spans 14 amino acids. Germline V gene data show CDR1 as SGHRS and CDR2 as YFSETQ. CDR3 sequence: CASSPQRGRTEAFF. Here the CDR3 DNA reads TGCGCCAGCAGCCCCCAGCGGGGCAGAACTGAAGCTTTCTTT. Variable domain in full (rest from reference TRBV5-1 and TRBJ1-1): KAGVTQTPRYLIKTRGQQVTLSCSPISGHRSVSWYQQTPGQGLQFLFEYFSETQRNKGNFPGRFSGRQFSNSRSEMNVSTLELGDSALYLCASSPQRGRTEAFFGQGTRLTVV.

This clonotype was recorded many times. The rearrangement links TRBV7-2 to TRBJ1-1, with D hard to call. The length of the CDR3 is 14 residues. The V end was cut by 6 bases, the J end by 2 bases, with 13 bases between. CDR1 is SGHTA and CDR2 is FQGNSA in the germline V gene. The CDR3 sequence: CASRQRQINTEAFF. In DNA form, the CDR3 reads TGTGCCAGCAGACAGAGGCAAATTAACACTGAAGCTTTCTTT.

The chain links TRBV29-1 to TRBJ1-1; the D is unclear. Germline values: CDR1 SQVTM, CDR2 ANQGSEA. This CDR3 has 11 residues. The ends were cut back, 6 bases at V and 6 bases at J, with 11 bases in the middle. The CDR3 is CSVWIFAEAFF. DNA for the CDR3: TGCAGCGTGTGGATTTTTGCTGAAGCTTTCTTT.

This clonotype was counted at least ten times. The V call is TRBV10-3, the J call TRBJ1-2; D is undetermined. The germline V and J ends were trimmed by 0 bases and 2 bases, with 7 bases remaining between them. Germline V CDR1 and CDR2: ENHRY, SYGVKD. The CDR3 length is 14 residues. CDR3 loop: CAISESGPNYGYTF. As DNA, the CDR3 is TGTGCCATCAGTGAGTCTGGGCCCAACTATGGCTACACCTTC.

This clonotype has a count of ten or more. This chain uses TRBV7-9 with TRBJ1-5; 10 positions agree with TRBD1. This CDR3 has 15 residues. Germline CDR1 SEHNR, CDR2 FQNEAQ (reference sequence). With V trimmed by 4 bases and J by 9 bases, 9 bases remained unmatched. This CDR3 is CASSSHRTGGSPQHF. CDR3 DNA sequence: TGTGCCAGCAGCTCACACCGGACAGGGGGTTCGCCCCAGCATTTT.